This is a list of T cell receptor beta chains from one sample in a study of T cell changes during pregnancy in multiple sclerosis. Libraries were prepared by immunoSEQ multiplex PCR; TCRdb keeps only in-frame clonotypes and omits some of them. In the table there are around 57,000 clones, almost 95% of which are singletons. This material consisted of CD4+ T cells from peripheral blood mononuclear cells, taken in the third trimester of pregnancy. The origin of the receptors is a female donor with multiple sclerosis, enrolled in a pregnancy study. The CDR3 runs from the conserved cysteine through the conserved F or W. D genes are given only for firm matches. Only part of the rows carry a size: once, few, many, or a class if the clone is expanded.

CDR3nt	CDR3aa	v_gene	j_gene	d_gene	abundance
TGTGCCAGCAGCTCAAGTCCCCCAGGGCAGACTGCAGGGTCACCCCTCCACTTT	CASSSSPPGQTAGSPLHF	TRBV7-9	TRBJ1-6	NA	few
TGTGCCAGCTCACCACCGAGGACAGACGGTGAGCAGTTCTTC	CASSPPRTDGEQFF	TRBV18	TRBJ2-1	NA	NA
TGTGCCAGCACCCCGGCAGGGAACTATGGCTACACCTTC	CASTPAGNYGYTF	TRBV5-6	TRBJ1-2	NA	NA
TGCGCCAGCAGTGAGACTAGCGGGGCGAGCTCCTACAATGAGCAGTTCTTC	CASSETSGASSYNEQFF	TRBV10-1	TRBJ2-1	TRBD2	NA
TGTGCCAGCAGCTGGAGCGGGGCTAATTCACCCCTCCACTTT	CASSWSGANSPLHF	TRBV5-4	TRBJ1-6	NA	NA
TGTGCCAGCAGCTTGTGGGCGGGGGAAGCTTTCTTT	CASSLWAGEAFF	TRBV5-6	TRBJ1-1	NA	NA
TGTGCCAGCAGCCGGACAGGGGTTGATGGCTACACCTTC	CASSRTGVDGYTF	TRBV5-4	TRBJ1-2	TRBD1	NA
TGTGCCAGCAGCTTAGGGGAGGGGGGAGCTTTCTTT	CASSLGEGGAFF	TRBV7-8	TRBJ1-1	NA	NA
TGCGCCAGCAGCAACACAGGGACCTCCTACGAGCAGTACTTC	CASSNTGTSYEQYF	TRBV4-1	TRBJ2-7	NA	NA
TGTGCCAGCACCACGAGGGGGCGGACAGATACGCAGTATTTT	CASTTRGRTDTQYF	TRBV21-1	TRBJ2-3	NA	NA
TGTGCCAGCAGTGAAATCAGGAACTCCGCCATATATTTT	CASSEIRNSAIYF	TRBV6-1	TRBJ1-3	NA	NA
TGTGCCAGCAGCTTACTATTCACCGGGGAGCTGTTTTTT	CASSLLFTGELFF	TRBV7-9	TRBJ2-2	NA	NA
TGTGCCAGCAGCTTGATCGGGGGTAGGGCTAATGAAAAACTGTTTTTT	CASSLIGGRANEKLFF	TRBV5-5	TRBJ1-4	NA	NA
TGTGCCAGCAGTGAGGGCATCTCCTCTGGAAACACCATATATTTT	CASSEGISSGNTIYF	TRBV2	TRBJ1-3	NA	once
TGTGCCAGCACCCTGGGGCGCACTGAAGCTTTCTTT	CASTLGRTEAFF	TRBV6-1	TRBJ1-1	NA	once
TGCAGCGAGACAGGGAACTCCTACAATGAGCAGTTCTTC	CSETGNSYNEQFF	TRBV29-1	TRBJ2-1	TRBD1	NA
TGTGCCAGCAGCTCCCGTCTAGCGGGAGCAGATACGCAGTATTTT	CASSSRLAGADTQYF	TRBV28	TRBJ2-3	TRBD2	NA
TGTGCCAGCTCACGGGACAGGGGGCAAGAGACCCAGTACTTC	CASSRDRGQETQYF	TRBV18	TRBJ2-5	TRBD1	NA
TGTGCCAGCAGCTTGAGGGGGTTGGACACTGAAGCTTTCTTT	CASSLRGLDTEAFF	TRBV5-6	TRBJ1-1	NA	NA
TGTGCCACCGACATTAGCGGGAGGAAAGAGACCCAGTACTTC	CATDISGRKETQYF	TRBV10-3	TRBJ2-5	TRBD2	once
TGTGCCAGCAGTTACAGGGTGCAGGGGACTGAAGCTTTCTTT	CASSYRVQGTEAFF	TRBV2	TRBJ1-1	NA	few